What follows are 21 T cell receptor beta chains derived from one specimen sequenced in a study of T cells after yellow fever vaccination. TCRdb reanalysed the 5' RACE reads using MiXCR and keeps one entry per CDR3 protein. The table records 140,000 to 150,000 distinct CDR3 sequences, 6.6% of them present only once. The sequences come from CD4+ T cells sorted from PBMCs, collected 10 days after the yellow fever booster vaccination. Source of these receptors: a young man who received the YFV17D yellow fever vaccine.

This clonotype was detected ten times or more. The rearrangement uses TRBV12-3 or TRBV12-4 and TRBJ2-5, with TRBD1 matching 9 bases. The V segment lost 10 bases and the J segment 2 bases; nucleotides outside the gene matches: 5. The CDR3 is 13 residues long. This chain's CDR3 is CATTDRGQETQYF. The CDR3 DNA reads as TGTGCCACTACGGACAGGGGACAAGAGACCCAGTACTTC.

This clonotype was counted ten times or more. The chain combines TRBV11-3 with TRBJ2-1; D ambiguous. This CDR3 has 15 residues. CDR1 SGHNT and CDR2 YENEEA come from the germline V gene. Trimming removed 3 bases at V and 6 bases at J, with 15 bases between. Written as DNA, the CDR3 is TGTGCCAGCAGCTTGATGAATGGTTTAGGCAATGAGCAGTTCTTC. Translating it yields CASSLMNGLGNEQFF.

At least ten counts were recorded for this clonotype. The J gene is TRBJ2-3, the V gene TRBV7-2; 10 nucleotides match TRBD2. J gave up 4 bases and V 5 bases, and 6 bases lay outside the gene matches. From germline, CDR1 is SGHTA and CDR2 FQGNSA. This CDR3 is 15 amino acids long. CDR3 nucleotide sequence: TGTGCCAGCAGCAGCGGGAGGGTTTTGGCAGATACGCAGTATTTT. Translated, it gives CASSSGRVLADTQYF.

This clonotype was seen many times. CDR3 nucleotides: TGCAGTGCTAGAGCACGCCTAGCGGGCCTCACAGATACGCAGTATTTT. It yields the protein CSARARLAGLTDTQYF. The chain recombines TRBV20-1 with TRBJ2-3; TRBD2 matches 8 bases. The length of the CDR3 is 16 residues. The ends lost 1 base at V and 2 bases at J; junction bases unmatched: 8. CDR1 and CDR2 (germline): DFQATT, SNEGSKA (reference sequence).

J is TRBJ2-5 and V is TRBV9, with D uncertain. V was pared by 0 bases and J by 2 bases, with 5 bases between. The CDR3 is 13 amino acids. Germline V gene sequence: CDR1 SGDLS, CDR2 YYNGEE. The CDR3 nucleotides are TGTGCCAGCAGCGTAGAAAGACAAGAGACCCAGTACTTC. Residues: CASSVERQETQYF.

The V gene is TRBV10-3, the J gene TRBJ2-1; 7 bases agree with TRBD1. The CDR3 loop spans 14 amino acids. Germline trimming cut 4 bases from V and 5 bases from J; bases unmatched to any gene: 5. Germline V gene data show CDR1 as ENHRY and CDR2 as SYGVKD. The CDR3 here is CAISGQGPNNEQFF. The DNA of the CDR3 is TGTGCCATCAGTGGACAGGGCCCTAACAATGAGCAGTTCTTC.

Many counts were recorded for this clonotype. This chain links TRBV12-3 or TRBV12-4 with TRBJ2-2, with D unresolved. With 5 bases removed from V and 3 bases from J, the gap between germline ends came to 13 bases. This CDR3 has 15 residues. CDR3 amino acids: CASSQSHSYTGELFF. The CDR3, as DNA: TGTGCCAGCAGTCAATCTCATTCCTACACCGGGGAGCTGTTTTTT.

This clonotype has ten or more counts. The chain joins TRBV12-3 or TRBV12-4 to TRBJ1-1, with D hard to call. This CDR3 spans 12 amino acids. V was pared by 4 bases and J by 4 bases, with 7 bases between. CDR3: CASSYTATEAFF. The CDR3, as DNA: TGTGCCAGCAGTTACACAGCCACTGAAGCTTTCTTT.

This clonotype was picked up many times. The genes are TRBV7-9 and TRBJ2-5; TRBD1 aligns across 9 bases. The trim removed 4 bases at V and 5 bases at J, leaving 5 bases unmatched. This CDR3 is 14 amino acids long. Germline assignment: CDR1 SEHNR and CDR2 FQNEAQ (reference sequence). The CDR3 region has the DNA TGTGCCAGCAGCTCCTACAGGGGGCCGGAGACCCAGTACTTC. Protein product: CASSSYRGPETQYF.

The chain recombines TRBV20-1 with TRBJ2-1, with 8 bases aligning to TRBD2. CDR3 length: 14 residues. The V and J ends lost 1 base and 7 bases, in that order; junction bases with no gene match: 6. Looked up from germline, CDR1 is DFQATT and CDR2 is SNEGSKA (reference sequence). Written as DNA, the CDR3 is TGCAGTGCTAGAGGAGCGGGAGCCGGAAATGAGCAGTTCTTC. Translated, it gives CSARGAGAGNEQFF.

DNA of the CDR3: TGTGCCAGCAGCTTAGATCTGCATCCCTCTAACTATGGCTACACCTTC. Its protein is CASSLDLHPSNYGYTF. The gene calls are TRBV11-2 and TRBJ1-2; no clear D. Germline V gives CDR1 SGHAT, CDR2 FQNNGV. This CDR3 has 16 residues. The germline V and J ends were trimmed by 0 bases and 0 bases, with 11 bases remaining between them.

This clonotype appeared many times. This chain connects TRBV5-6 to TRBJ2-4; D is possibly TRBD1 or TRBD2 (6 bases each). Trimming removed 6 bases at V and 5 bases at J, with 12 bases between. Germline lookup yields CDR1 SGHDT and CDR2 YYEEEE. This CDR3 contains 13 residues. The CDR3 spells CASIKRGENIQYF. The DNA for the CDR3 is TGTGCCAGCATCAAGAGGGGGGAAAACATTCAGTACTTC.

This clonotype was recorded at least ten times. This chain uses TRBV3-1 with TRBJ1-1; D uncertain. CDR3 length: 14 residues. V shed 0 bases and J shed 1 base, with 6 bases lying between them. Germline V CDR1 and CDR2: LGHDT, YNNKEL (reference sequence). CDR3: CASSQEPANTEAFF. In DNA form, the CDR3 reads TGTGCCAGCAGCCAAGAGCCAGCGAACACTGAAGCTTTCTTT.

V gene TRBV5-1 combines with J gene TRBJ2-3; 10 bases are shared with TRBD1. The CDR3 is 15 residues long. V trimming: 4 bases; J trimming: 10 bases; junction bases outside the gene matches: 12. Germline V gene data show CDR1 as SGHRS and CDR2 as YFSETQ. CDR3 in amino acids: CASSAGTGAHAAQYF. CDR3 bases: TGCGCCAGCAGCGCCGGGACAGGGGCACATGCCGCGCAGTATTTT.

This clonotype was seen many times. CDR3 region: CSANPRTNTEAFF. In DNA, the CDR3 is TGCAGTGCTAACCCCCGGACGAACACTGAAGCTTTCTTT. The J gene is TRBJ1-1, the V gene TRBV20-1; D remains unclear. Germline values: CDR1 DFQATT, CDR2 SNEGSKA (reference sequence). The ends were cut back, 4 bases at V and 1 base at J, with 10 bases in the middle. This CDR3 has 13 residues.

This clonotype was found many times. This chain joins TRBV5-1 and TRBJ2-3; tentatively, D is TRBD2 (6 bases). The length of the CDR3 is 14 residues. V was cut by 4 bases and J by 3 bases, with 12 bases left in between. Germline CDR1 SGHRS, CDR2 YFSETQ. CDR3: CASSGVSGTDTQYF. The DNA of the CDR3 is TGCGCCAGCAGCGGGGTCAGCGGGACAGATACGCAGTATTTT.

In this sample, this clonotype turned up many times. J is TRBJ1-5 and V is TRBV24-1; D unresolved. CDR1 is KGHDR, CDR2 SFDVKD, per germline. V lost 5 bases and J lost 6, with 10 bases in between. The CDR3 length is 13 residues. Here the CDR3 DNA reads TGTGCCACCAGTGGTGAGCGGAGTCAGCCCCAGCATTTT. This translates into CATSGERSQPQHF.

CDR3 coding DNA: TGCGCCAGCAGCCAGGCTTACGGGAGCTCCTACAATGAGCAGTTCTTC. Its protein product is CASSQAYGSSYNEQFF. The V gene is TRBV4-3, the J gene TRBJ2-1; D possibly corresponds to TRBD2 (6 bases). The germline V and J ends were trimmed by 3 bases and 0 bases, with 12 bases remaining between them. The germline V gene has CDR1 LGHNA and CDR2 YSLEER. This CDR3 contains 16 residues.

This clonotype was observed many times. The V call is TRBV20-1, the J call TRBJ2-1; TRBD2 matches at 7 bases. V was pared by 0 bases and J by 1 base, with 3 bases of the junction left unmatched. Germline loops: CDR1 DFQATT, CDR2 SNEGSKA (reference sequence). The CDR3 has 15 residues. CDR3 in amino acids: CSAREGGRSYNEQFF. Written as DNA, the CDR3 is TGCAGTGCTAGAGAAGGCGGGAGATCCTACAATGAGCAGTTCTTC.

The chain couples TRBV4-1 to TRBJ2-5, with a weak D call TRBD2 (6 bases). The CDR3 runs to 14 residues. V was pared by 2 bases and J by 5 bases, with 12 bases between. In germline, CDR1 is MGHRA, CDR2 YSYEKL. The CDR3 DNA is TGCGCCAGCAGCCAACCTGGGGCGGGGGAGACCCAGTACTTC. Translated: CASSQPGAGETQYF.

This clonotype was observed many times. The chain couples TRBV20-1 to TRBJ2-5; TRBD1 matches at 7 bases. CDR1 DFQATT and CDR2 SNEGSKA come from the germline V gene (reference sequence). The CDR3 loop spans 14 amino acids. After removal of 7 bases from V and 6 bases from J, the junction contained 14 bases not matched to a gene. Here the CDR3 DNA reads TGCAGTGGGTCCCTTCCGGGACAGAGCAAGACCCAGTACTTC. Encoded protein: CSGSLPGQSKTQYF.